Each of the 11 T cell receptor beta chains below was sequenced from the same sample in a study of T cells after yellow fever vaccination. TCRdb re-analysed the 5' RACE reads in MiXCR, keeping a single row per CDR3 protein. The top ten clones hold under 20% of a sample with a few hundred thousand distinct CDR3 sequences, 8.7% of them seen once. The starting material was PBMCs, obtained on the day of the first yellow fever vaccination. The receptors here all came from a man aged 18 to 30 who received the YFV17D yellow fever vaccine.

This clonotype showed up just a few times. The V call is TRBV12-3 or TRBV12-4, the J call TRBJ1-2, with D possibly TRBD1 on 6 matching bases. Between the trimmed V and J ends, which lost 5 bases and 7 bases, there was a span of 23 bases. This CDR3 is built from 16 residues. DNA for the CDR3: TGTGCCAGCAGTCCCGGGGAGGAAACAGGGTTATTTGGCTACACCTTC. The encoded protein is CASSPGEETGLFGYTF.

This clonotype was detected a few times. The chain links TRBV6-1 to TRBJ2-5; TRBD2 is a possible D gene (6 bases). The CDR3 extends over 14 amino acids. The V end lost 7 bases, the J end lost 4 bases, and 16 bases lay between the germline ends. Germline CDR1 is MNHNS and CDR2 is SASEGT. CDR3 loop: CASTLRREGETQYF. CDR3 bases: TGTGCCAGCACCTTACGGCGGGAAGGAGAGACCCAGTACTTC.

This clonotype was counted a few times. CDR3 DNA sequence: TGCGCCAGCAGTGAAACCGGGACTAGGGGAGATACGCAGTATTTT. Amino acid sequence: CASSETGTRGDTQYF. The chain joins TRBV5-1 to TRBJ2-3; the match to TRBD2 covers 8 bases. The CDR3 runs to 15 residues. The germline CDR1 and CDR2 sequences are SGHRS and YFSETQ. The V and J ends lost 5 bases and 5 bases, in that order; junction bases with no gene match: 10.

This clonotype was counted between two and nine times. The chain carries TRBV5-1 and TRBJ1-4; D unclear. Trimming left V 5 bases short and J 6 bases short, with 14 bases between. The germline V gene has CDR1 SGHRS and CDR2 YFSETQ. This CDR3 is 14 amino acids long. The CDR3 loop reads CASRPAGADEKLFF. The CDR3 DNA reads TGCGCCAGCAGACCAGCAGGAGCCGATGAAAAACTGTTTTTT. Filled out from reference TRBV5-1 and TRBJ1-4, the complete variable domain reads KAGVTQTPRYLIKTRGQQVTLSCSPISGHRSVSWYQQTPGQGLQFLFEYFSETQRNKGNFPGRFSGRQFSNSRSEMNVSTLELGDSALYLCASRPAGADEKLFFGSGTQLSVL.

This clonotype was seen only a few times. The chain couples TRBV5-1 to TRBJ2-1; 13 bases align to TRBD2. V trimming: 7 bases; J trimming: 1 base; junction bases outside the gene matches: 5. From germline, CDR1 is SGHRS and CDR2 YFSETQ. The CDR3 is 16 amino acids. The CDR3 here is CASGLAGAISYNEQFF. The CDR3 nucleotides read TGCGCCAGCGGACTAGCGGGGGCGATATCCTACAATGAGCAGTTCTTC.

This clonotype has more than one count but fewer than ten. The V gene is TRBV29-1, the J gene TRBJ2-3; D unresolved. Germline lookup yields CDR1 SQVTM and CDR2 ANQGSEA. This CDR3 contains 13 residues. Trimming left V 3 bases short and J 2 bases short, with 9 bases between. CDR3 protein: CSVEATATDTQYF. DNA of the CDR3: TGCAGCGTTGAGGCAACGGCCACAGATACGCAGTATTTT.

This clonotype was seen many times. The chain recombines TRBV12-3 or TRBV12-4 with TRBJ1-6; D remains unclear. Trimming took off 4 bases at V and 9 bases at J, with 13 bases between the two ends. The CDR3 has 14 residues. The DNA of the CDR3 is TGTGCCAGCAGTTCTGGGTTTATGGGTTCACCCCTCCACTTT. Translated: CASSSGFMGSPLHF.

The table lists this clonotype with a few counts. The chain recombines TRBV12-3 or TRBV12-4 with TRBJ2-5; 8 bases map to TRBD1. V lost 8 bases and J lost 1; bases outside the gene matches: 6. This CDR3 spans 14 amino acids. The CDR3 protein is CASGDRNLQETQYF. In nucleotides, the CDR3 is TGTGCCAGCGGGGACAGGAACCTCCAAGAGACCCAGTACTTC.

The V gene is TRBV3-1, the J gene TRBJ2-2; D perhaps matches TRBD2 (6 bases). Germline assignment: CDR1 LGHDT and CDR2 YNNKEL (reference sequence). There are 17 residues in the CDR3. V lost 2 bases and J 1 base, leaving 14 bases between the germline ends. In nucleotides, the CDR3 is TGTGCCAGCAGCCAATACCCCCCCGGGGGGAACACCGGGGAGCTGTTTTTT. Translated: CASSQYPPGGNTGELFF.

Many counts were recorded for this clonotype. This chain joins TRBV20-1 and TRBJ2-1; D not certain. Trimming cost V 6 bases and J 9 bases, with 15 bases left between them. Looked up from germline, CDR1 is DFQATT and CDR2 is SNEGSKA (reference sequence). This CDR3 is 12 amino acids long. The CDR3 protein is CSAVTDHGEQFF. CDR3 DNA sequence: TGCAGTGCCGTGACCGATCACGGTGAGCAGTTCTTC.

The chain has TRBV11-2 and TRBJ2-5; 10 bases line up with TRBD2. Germline lookup yields CDR1 SGHAT and CDR2 FQNNGV. V was pared by 7 bases and J by 4 bases, with 6 bases of the junction left unmatched. The CDR3 spans 14 residues. CDR3 sequence (DNA): TGTGCCAGCAACCGACTAGCGGGTTTAGAGACCCAGTACTTC. This encodes CASNRLAGLETQYF.